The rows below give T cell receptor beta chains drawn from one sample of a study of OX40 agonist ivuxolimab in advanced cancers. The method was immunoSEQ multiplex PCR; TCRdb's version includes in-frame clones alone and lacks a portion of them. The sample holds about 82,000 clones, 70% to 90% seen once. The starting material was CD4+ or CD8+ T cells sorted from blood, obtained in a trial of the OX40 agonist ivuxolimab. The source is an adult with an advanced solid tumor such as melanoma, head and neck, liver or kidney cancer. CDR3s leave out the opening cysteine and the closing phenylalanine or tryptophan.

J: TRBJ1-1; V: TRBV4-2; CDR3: ASSHSGTDWDQNTEAF
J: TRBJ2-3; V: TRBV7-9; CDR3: ASDGDTQY
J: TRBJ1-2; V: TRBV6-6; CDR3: ASSPSGLNYGYT
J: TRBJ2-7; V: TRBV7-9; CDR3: ASSSGTHRIYEQY
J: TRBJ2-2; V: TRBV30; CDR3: AWDYPNTGELF
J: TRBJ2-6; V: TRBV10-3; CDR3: AISESHSGANVLT
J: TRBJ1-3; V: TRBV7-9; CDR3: ASSFRGSAVGNTIY
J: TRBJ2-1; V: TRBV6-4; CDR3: ASSGISSGDYNEQF
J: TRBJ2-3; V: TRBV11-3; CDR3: ASSPSLASTDTQY
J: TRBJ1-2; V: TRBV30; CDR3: AWSVMDGYT
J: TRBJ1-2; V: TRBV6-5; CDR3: ASSYGSRGGYT
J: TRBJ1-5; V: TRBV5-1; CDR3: ASSLEGIQPQH
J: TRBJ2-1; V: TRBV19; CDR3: ASRNGATAGAYNEQF
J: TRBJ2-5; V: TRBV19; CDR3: ASSIPGVEETQY
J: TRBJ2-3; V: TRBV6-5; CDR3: ASGEAGKDTQY
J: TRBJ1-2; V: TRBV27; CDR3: ASSFRGGGSNYGYT
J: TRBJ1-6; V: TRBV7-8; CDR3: ASSLLGKDSPLH
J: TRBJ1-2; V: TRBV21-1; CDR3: ASSNKGRNYGYT
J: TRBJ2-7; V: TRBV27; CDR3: ASGTADPYEQY
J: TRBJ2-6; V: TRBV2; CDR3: ASSYQGLSASGANVLT
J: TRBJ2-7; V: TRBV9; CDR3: ASSARAGTGVHEQY
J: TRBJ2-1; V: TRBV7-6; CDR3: ASSSTLAVSYNEQF
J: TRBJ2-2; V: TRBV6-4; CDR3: ASSDSTDTGELF
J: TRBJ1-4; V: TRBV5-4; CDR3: ASTDSSSNEKLF
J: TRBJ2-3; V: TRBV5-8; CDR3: ASSWGGTDTQY
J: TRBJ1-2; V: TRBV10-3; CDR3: AISRDSPNDNYGYT
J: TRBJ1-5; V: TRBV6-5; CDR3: ASSKRGERNQPQH
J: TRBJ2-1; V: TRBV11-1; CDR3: ASSFPGQGNEQF
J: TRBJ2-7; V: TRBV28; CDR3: ASTPRPGEGYEQY
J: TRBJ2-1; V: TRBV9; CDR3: ASSVLAGPYNEQF
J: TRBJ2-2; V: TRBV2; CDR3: ASSAGQGFTGELF
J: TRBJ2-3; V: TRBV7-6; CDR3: ASSLIGGTDTQY
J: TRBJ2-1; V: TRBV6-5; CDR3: ASSYSTSGRREQF
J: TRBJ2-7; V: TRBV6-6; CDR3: ASSYLGQSYEQY
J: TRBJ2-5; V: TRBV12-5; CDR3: ASGPQGLQETQY
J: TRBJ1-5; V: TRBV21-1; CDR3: ASRTGVQPQH
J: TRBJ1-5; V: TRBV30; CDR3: AWSRTGAAPYQPQH
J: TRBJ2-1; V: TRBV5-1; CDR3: ASGGGLSYNEQF
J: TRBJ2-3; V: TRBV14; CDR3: ASSQEVITDTQY
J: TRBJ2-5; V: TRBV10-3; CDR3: AISVGQGRETQY
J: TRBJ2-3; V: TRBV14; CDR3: ASSQDTADTQY
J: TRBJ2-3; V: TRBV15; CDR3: ATSRDPTSPTDTQY
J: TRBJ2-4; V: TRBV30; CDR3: ACAQGSKNIQY
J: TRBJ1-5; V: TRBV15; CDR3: ATSSPNLVTQEDSNQPQH
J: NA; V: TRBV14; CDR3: ASSQGAGEYEQY
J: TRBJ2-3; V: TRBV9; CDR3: ASSPPVTSVDTQY
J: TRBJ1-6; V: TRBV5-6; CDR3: ASSFLADFPGDSPLH
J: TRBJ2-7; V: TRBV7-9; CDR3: ASSKWGDEQY
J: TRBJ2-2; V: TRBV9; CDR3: ASSVDGSMAGELF
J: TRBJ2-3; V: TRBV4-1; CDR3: ASRKIGGGKSTDTQY
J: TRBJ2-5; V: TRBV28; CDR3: ASSLLSLLNRETQY
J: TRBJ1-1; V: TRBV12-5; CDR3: ASALGGQDEAF
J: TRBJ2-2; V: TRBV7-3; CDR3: ASSLSGGEATGELF
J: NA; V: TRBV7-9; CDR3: ASSPRQGIGEQY
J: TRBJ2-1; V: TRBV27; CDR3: ASSLAGNEQF
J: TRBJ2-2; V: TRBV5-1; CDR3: ASSGDVGMTGELF
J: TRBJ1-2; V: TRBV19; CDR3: ASSSQGHGYT
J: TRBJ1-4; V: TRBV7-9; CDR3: ASRYDREVLF
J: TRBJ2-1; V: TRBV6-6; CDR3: ASTGAGGSYNEQF